Sequencing of this T cell receptor beta chain was carried out in a study of cytomegalovirus exposure and HLA in healthy donors. Study-wide results and limits: The dataset shows that most TCR sequences were rare, while some public TCRs occurred in many donors.

The PCR used 60 Vbeta and 13 Jbeta primers. Profiled with immunoSEQ multiplex PCR; TCRdb holds only in-frame clones, not every one. The data hold about 190,000 clones, with 82% observed a single time. V lost 2 bases and J 2 bases, leaving 10 bases between the germline ends. The germline CDR1 and CDR2 sequences are MNHEY and SVGAGI. This CDR3 region has 15 residues. Concerning this clone: Its antigen is undetermined.

This clonotype was obtained from a woman under 30 in good health and CMV-seronegative. V gene TRBV6-5 combines with J gene TRBJ1-3, with D unclear. Sequenced sample: PBMCs. The CDR3 DNA is TGTGCCAGCAGTTACAAGAGTTTTGCTGGAAACACCATATATTTT. Translation gives CASSYKSFAGNTIYF.